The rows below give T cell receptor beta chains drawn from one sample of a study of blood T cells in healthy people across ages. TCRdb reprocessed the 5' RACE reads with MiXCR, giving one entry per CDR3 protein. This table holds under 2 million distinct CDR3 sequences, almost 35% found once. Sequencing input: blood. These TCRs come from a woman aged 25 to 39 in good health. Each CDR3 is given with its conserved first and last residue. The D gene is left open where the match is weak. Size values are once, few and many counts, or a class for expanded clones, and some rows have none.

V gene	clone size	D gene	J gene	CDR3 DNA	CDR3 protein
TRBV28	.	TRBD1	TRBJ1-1	TGTGCCAGCACCTTAACAGGGACAGGGAGTTTCGAAGCTTTCTTT	CASTLTGTGSFEAFF
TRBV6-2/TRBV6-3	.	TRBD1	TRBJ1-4	TGTGCCAGCAGTTTCTCCTACGCCGACAGGGCAGAAGAAAAACTGTTTTTT	CASSFSYADRAEEKLFF
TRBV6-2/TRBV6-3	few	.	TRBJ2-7	TGTGCCAGCAGTTACACGGACAGAAGGACCTACGAGCAGTACTTC	CASSYTDRRTYEQYF
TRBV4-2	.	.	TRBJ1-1	TGTGCCAGCAGCCAAGGGGAAAAGATGATAAACACTGAAGCTTTCTTT	CASSQGEKMINTEAFF
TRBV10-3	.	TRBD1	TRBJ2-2	TGTGCCATCAGTGAGATAGGGACAGTGGAAAAAACGAACACCGGGGAGCTGTTTTTT	CAISEIGTVEKTNTGELFF
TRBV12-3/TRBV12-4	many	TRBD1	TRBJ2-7	TGTGCCAGCAGTAAGACAGGGGTATACGAGCAGTACTTC	CASSKTGVYEQYF
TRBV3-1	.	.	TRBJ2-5	TGTGCCAGCAGCCAATGGGCTGAATACCAAGAGACCCAGTACTTC	CASSQWAEYQETQYF
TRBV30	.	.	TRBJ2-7	TGTGCCTGGATAAAAGGAGCCCCCTACGAGCAGTACTTC	CAWIKGAPYEQYF
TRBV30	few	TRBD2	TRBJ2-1	TGTGCCTGGAACTTACTAGCGGGAGTGGGTAATGAGCAGTTCTTC	CAWNLLAGVGNEQFF
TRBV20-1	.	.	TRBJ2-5	TGCAGTGCACGGGCCCAAGGGGCAGAGACCCAGTACTTC	CSARAQGAETQYF
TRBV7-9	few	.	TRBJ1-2	TGTGCCAGCAGCACCGGACAGAAAGAGTTCTATGGCTACACCTTC	CASSTGQKEFYGYTF
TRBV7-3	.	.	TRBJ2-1	TGTGCCAGCAGCTTGAAGCCGGGACCCCCTCCCCCCTACAATGAGCAGTTCTTC	CASSLKPGPPPPYNEQFF